Shown below are 25 T cell receptor beta chains from a single sample sequenced in a study of circulating and synovial CD4+ cells in juvenile arthritis. Method: immunoSEQ multiplex PCR; TCRdb's copy keeps in-frame clones and lacks some. This table holds about 30,000 clones, over 85% found once. The specimen sequenced was CD4+ T cells from blood. These TCRs come from a human donor with juvenile idiopathic arthritis.

J is TRBJ2-2 and V is TRBV7-9, with 7 bases that match TRBD1. This CDR3 is 15 amino acids long. The trim removed 4 bases at V and 13 bases at J, leaving 15 bases unmatched. Germline V CDR1 and CDR2: SEHNR, FQNEAQ (reference sequence). The CDR3 bases are TGTGCCAGCAGCTCCCAGGGGGAACGGACCGGAGGGCTGTTTTTT. Translating it yields CASSSQGERTGGLFF.

About this clone itself: Compared with germline, one end of the junction differs, possibly owing to a read error. The chain uses TRBV5-1 and TRBJ1-2; D is unresolved. The CDR3 sequence is 13 residues long. Germline CDR1 is SGHRS and CDR2 is YFSETQ. CDR3 amino acids: CASSLGINYGYAF. The CDR3 coding sequence is TGCGCCAGCAGCTTGGGGATTAACTATGGCTACGCCTTC. Looking up the rest from reference TRBV5-1 and TRBJ1-2 gives the full variable domain: KAGVTQTPRYLIKTRGQQVTLSCSPISGHRSVSWYQQTPGQGLQFLFEYFSETQRNKGNFPGRFSGRQFSNSRSEMNVSTLELGDSALYLCASSLGINYGYAFGSGTRLTVV.

This clone was seen only once. The chain employs TRBV27 and TRBJ2-3; D not certain. The CDR3 runs 16 residues. Germline values: CDR1 MNHEY, CDR2 SMNVEV (reference sequence). The V gene lost 0 bases and the J gene lost 5 bases, with 15 bases spanning the gap. The CDR3 spells CASSLSPGSLGDTQYF. CDR3 DNA sequence: TGTGCCAGCAGTTTATCGCCCGGGTCCTTAGGAGATACGCAGTATTTT.

The chain has TRBV11-2 and TRBJ1-2; TRBD1 matches 7 bases. The trim removed 5 bases at V and 4 bases at J, leaving 4 bases unmatched. The CDR3 contains 13 residues. CDR1 and CDR2 from the germline V gene are SGHAT and FQNNGV. CDR3 bases: TGTGCCAGCAGCCTGACAGGGAGCTATGGCTACACCTTC. Translation: CASSLTGSYGYTF.

V is TRBV29-1 and J is TRBJ2-5, with D possibly being TRBD1 (6 bases). The V gene lost 6 bases and the J gene lost 5 bases, with 16 bases spanning the gap. CDR1 is SQVTM, CDR2 ANQGSEA, per germline. The CDR3 spans 13 residues. CDR3 sequence (DNA): TGCAGCGTCGCGGACAGTGTGGGGGAGACCCAGTACTTC. This translates into CSVADSVGETQYF.

The J gene is TRBJ1-5, the V gene TRBV6-6; D is ambiguous. The CDR3 loop spans 12 amino acids. Germline V gives CDR1 MNHNY, CDR2 SVGAGI (reference sequence). The germline V and J ends were trimmed by 6 bases and 6 bases, with 9 bases remaining between them. The CDR3 DNA follows: TGTGCCAGCAGAATCAGCGGTCAGCCCCAGCATTTT. It encodes CASRISGQPQHF.

This clone was seen just once. The J gene is TRBJ1-5, the V gene TRBV15; tentative D call: TRBD1 (5 bases). The CDR3 spans 16 residues. CDR1 LNHNV and CDR2 YYDKDF come from the germline V gene (reference sequence). The ends were cut back, 1 base at V and 3 bases at J, with 13 bases in the middle. The CDR3, as DNA: TGTGCCACCAGCAGAGGGGGTGACAGCTACAATCAGCCCCAGCATTTT. Translation: CATSRGGDSYNQPQHF.

This sequence joins TRBV2 and TRBJ2-2, with TRBD2 matching 9 bases. Germline assignment: CDR1 SNHLY and CDR2 FYNNEI. The CDR3 runs 18 residues. V gave up 6 bases and J gave up 2 bases; unmatched junction bases: 13. The CDR3 spells CASRERLAERINTGELFF. Here the CDR3 DNA reads TGTGCCAGCAGAGAACGACTAGCGGAGCGCATAAACACCGGGGAGCTGTTTTTT.

Details on this clone: One junction end does not reproduce the germline sequence, and a read error may be involved. The rearrangement links TRBV19 to TRBJ1-1; D is possibly TRBD1 (6 bases). The CDR3 consists of 14 residues. Germline V CDR1 and CDR2: LNHDA, SQIVND (reference sequence). The CDR3 sequence: CASSITGPAPTLPF. CDR3 DNA: TGTGCCAGTAGTATAACAGGGCCGGCCCCAACTCTACCATTT.

The J gene is TRBJ2-7, the V gene TRBV5-1; possible D gene TRBD2, 7 bases. The CDR3 contains 17 residues. Trimming left V 0 bases short and J 0 bases short, with 16 bases between. CDR1 and CDR2 from the germline V gene are SGHRS and YFSETQ. The CDR3 spells CASSLAGGAGASYEQYF. The CDR3 region has the DNA TGCGCCAGCAGCTTGGCGGGTGGTGCGGGGGCCTCCTACGAGCAGTACTTC.

This chain links TRBV5-1 with TRBJ2-1; D remains unclear. Trimming took 0 bases from V and 0 from J, leaving 7 bases between them. The V gene's germline CDR1 is SGHRS and CDR2 YFSETQ. The CDR3 contains 15 residues. The CDR3 loop is CASSLDLLSYNEQFF. As DNA, the CDR3 is TGCGCCAGCAGCTTGGATCTTCTCTCCTACAATGAGCAGTTCTTC.

This chain connects TRBV5-4 to TRBJ2-1, with TRBD2 matching over 9 bases. Germline V lookup: CDR1 SGHNT, CDR2 YYREEE (reference sequence). The V and J ends lost 5 bases and 5 bases, in that order; junction bases with no gene match: 8. The CDR3 has 15 amino acids. CDR3 amino acids: CASSYKREAHNEQFF. Here the CDR3 DNA reads TGTGCCAGCAGTTATAAGCGGGAGGCACACAATGAGCAGTTCTTC.

The gene calls are TRBV4-1 and TRBJ2-4, with 7 nucleotides matching TRBD1. This CDR3 has 17 residues. Germline CDR1 MGHRA, CDR2 YSYEKL. The trim removed 0 bases at V and 1 base at J, leaving 6 bases unmatched. The CDR3 nucleotides are TGCGCCAGCAGCCAAGATACGACAGGGAAGGCCAAAAACATTCAGTACTTC. Encoded protein: CASSQDTTGKAKNIQYF.

The chain recombines TRBV28 with TRBJ1-1, with a tentative D call TRBD1 (5 bases). V was trimmed by 5 bases and J by 1 base, leaving 14 bases between them. Per germline, CDR1 MDHEN and CDR2 SYDVKM. The CDR3 runs 15 residues. CDR3 bases: TGTGCCAGCAGTCCCCAGGGTCAAGGGAACACTGAAGCTTTCTTT. Its protein is CASSPQGQGNTEAFF.

Only a few counts were recorded for this clone. The chain employs TRBV10-3 and TRBJ2-1, with TRBD2 as a possible D gene (5 bases). Germline CDR1 and CDR2: ENHRY and SYGVKD. This CDR3 region has 12 residues. Deletions cut 10 bases from V and 9 bases from J, with 16 bases between. The DNA for the CDR3 is TGTGCCACCCGCAAAACCGAGGGTGAGCAGTTCTTC. Protein sequence: CATRKTEGEQFF.

J is TRBJ1-2 and V is TRBV28; TRBD1 matches at 7 bases. V was pared by 5 bases and J by 3 bases, with 9 bases of the junction left unmatched. The CDR3 loop spans 15 amino acids. Germline V gene data show CDR1 as MDHEN and CDR2 as SYDVKM. The CDR3 bases are TGTGCCAGCAGTCCTCACACAGGGGAAGACTATGGCTACACCTTC. Amino acids: CASSPHTGEDYGYTF.

This clone has only one observation. The chain joins TRBV27 to TRBJ2-2, with 8 bases identical to TRBD1. The CDR3 consists of 19 residues. Unmatched junction bases numbered 12, after V lost 2 bases and J lost 1 base. Germline V gene data show CDR1 as MNHEY and CDR2 as SMNVEV (reference sequence). The DNA of the CDR3 is TGTGCCAGCAGTTTACCCGGGACAGGAAAAACTCTGAACACCGGGGAGCTGTTTTTT. It encodes CASSLPGTGKTLNTGELFF.

V usage is TRBV5-1 and J usage is TRBJ2-5; a weak D match, TRBD2 (5 bases). CDR1 is SGHRS, CDR2 YFSETQ, per germline. CDR3 length: 15 amino acids. V dropped 6 bases and J dropped 4 bases, with 19 bases sitting between them. CDR3 in amino acids: CASIQRGLLTETQYF. The CDR3 nucleotides read TGCGCCAGCATTCAAAGAGGACTTTTGACAGAGACCCAGTACTTC.

The J gene is TRBJ1-3, the V gene TRBV9; 10 nucleotides match TRBD1. Germline assignment: CDR1 SGDLS and CDR2 YYNGEE. This CDR3 has 16 amino acids. The V gene end was trimmed by 4 bases and the J gene end by 4 bases; junction bases not matched to a gene: 8. The CDR3 sequence: CASSSTGTGDGNTIYF. CDR3 bases: TGTGCCAGCAGCTCAACCGGGACAGGGGACGGAAACACCATATATTTT.

The J gene is TRBJ1-2, the V gene TRBV5-1; D perhaps matches TRBD1 (6 bases). The CDR3 contains 15 residues. Trimming left V 0 bases short and J 5 bases short, with 14 bases between. Germline values: CDR1 SGHRS, CDR2 YFSETQ. The CDR3 DNA reads TGCGCCAGCAGCTTGGCCCGGACAGAAGGTTATGGCTACACCTTC. Its protein is CASSLARTEGYGYTF.

In its sample, this clone was seen once. This sequence joins TRBV30 and TRBJ1-2; 8 bases agree with TRBD1. Losses at the gene ends were 5 bases for V and 8 bases for J; bases not matched to a gene: 19. CDR3 size: 16 residues. Per germline, CDR1 GTSNPN and CDR2 SVGIG (reference sequence). The CDR3, as DNA: TGTGCCTGGGGGCGCACCTGGGACAGGAATAAAGTGGGCTACACCTTC. Encoded protein: CAWGRTWDRNKVGYTF. The whole variable domain, filled in from reference TRBV30 and TRBJ1-2, reads SQTIHQWPATLVQPVGSPLSLECTVEGTSNPNLYWYRQAAGRGLQLLFYSVGIGQISSEVPQNLSASRPQDRQFILSSKKLLLSDSGFYLCAWGRTWDRNKVGYTFGSGTRLTVV.

This chain connects TRBV5-1 to TRBJ2-2; possibly TRBD2 for D (6 bases). This CDR3 contains 15 residues. Germline loops: CDR1 SGHRS, CDR2 YFSETQ. V lost 0 bases and J lost 4, with 10 bases in between. The CDR3 nucleotides are TGCGCCAGCAGCTTGGAAGTAGCGGCCACCGGGGAGCTGTTTTTT. This gives the protein CASSLEVAATGELFF.

This chain joins TRBV15 and TRBJ1-4, with 7 bases fitting TRBD1. The CDR3 runs 18 residues. The germline gives CDR1 LNHNV, CDR2 YYDKDF (reference sequence). The ends lost 0 bases at V and 1 base at J; junction bases unmatched: 8. The CDR3 nucleotides read TGTGCCACCAGCAGAGATAACAGGGGTACCAGAACTAATGAAAAACTGTTTTTT. Its translation: CATSRDNRGTRTNEKLFF.

The chain recombines TRBV10-3 with TRBJ1-1; TRBD1 agrees at 7 bases. The CDR3 spans 11 residues. The V gene end was trimmed by 6 bases and the J gene end by 7 bases; junction bases not matched to a gene: 2. The germline V gene has CDR1 ENHRY and CDR2 SYGVKD. CDR3 DNA sequence: TGTGCCATCAGCCGGGACAGTGAAGCTTTCTTT. This codes for CAISRDSEAFF.

The chain uses TRBV10-3 and TRBJ1-2; weak D call: TRBD1 (6 bases). This CDR3 is 13 amino acids long. The V end lost 7 bases, the J end lost 5 bases, and 14 bases lay between the germline ends. Germline V gives CDR1 ENHRY, CDR2 SYGVKD. CDR3 in amino acids: CAITAGEAYGYTF. CDR3 nucleotides: TGTGCCATCACGGCAGGGGAAGCATATGGCTACACCTTC.